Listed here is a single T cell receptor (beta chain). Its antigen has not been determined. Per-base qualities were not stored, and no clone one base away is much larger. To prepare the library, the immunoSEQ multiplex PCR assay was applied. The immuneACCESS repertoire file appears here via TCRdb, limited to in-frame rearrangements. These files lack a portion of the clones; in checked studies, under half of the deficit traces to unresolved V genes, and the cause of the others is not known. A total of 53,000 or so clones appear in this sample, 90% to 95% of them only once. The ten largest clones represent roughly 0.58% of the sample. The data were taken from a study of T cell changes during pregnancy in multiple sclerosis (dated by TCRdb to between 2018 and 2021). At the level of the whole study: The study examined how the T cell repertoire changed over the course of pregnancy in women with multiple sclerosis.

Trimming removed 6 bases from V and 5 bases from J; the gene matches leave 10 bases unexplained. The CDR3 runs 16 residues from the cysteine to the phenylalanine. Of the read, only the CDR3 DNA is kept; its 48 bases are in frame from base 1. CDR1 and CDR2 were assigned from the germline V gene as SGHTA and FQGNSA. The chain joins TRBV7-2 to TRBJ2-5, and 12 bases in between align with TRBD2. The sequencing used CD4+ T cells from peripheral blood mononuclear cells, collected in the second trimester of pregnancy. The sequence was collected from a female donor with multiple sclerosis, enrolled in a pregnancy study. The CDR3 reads CASRDRLAGAYETQYF. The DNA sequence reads TGTGCCAGCAGGGATCGACTAGCGGGGGCCTATGAGACCCAGTACTTC.